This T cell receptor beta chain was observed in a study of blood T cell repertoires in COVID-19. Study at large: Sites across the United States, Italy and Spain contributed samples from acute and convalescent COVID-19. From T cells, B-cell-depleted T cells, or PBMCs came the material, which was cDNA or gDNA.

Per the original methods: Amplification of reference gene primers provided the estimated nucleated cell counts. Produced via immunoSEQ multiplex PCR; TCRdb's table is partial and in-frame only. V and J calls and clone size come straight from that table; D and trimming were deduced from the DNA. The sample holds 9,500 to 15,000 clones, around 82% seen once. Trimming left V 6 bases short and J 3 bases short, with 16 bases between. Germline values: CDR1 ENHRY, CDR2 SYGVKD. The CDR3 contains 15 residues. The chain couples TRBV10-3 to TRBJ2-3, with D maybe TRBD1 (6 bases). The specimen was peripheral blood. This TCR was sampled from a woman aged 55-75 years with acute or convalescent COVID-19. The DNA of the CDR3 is TGTGCCATCAGCTCCACAGGGCTCTGGACAGATACGCAGTATTTT. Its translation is CAISSTGLWTDTQYF.